This record concerns one T cell receptor beta chain sequence. In the study's own analysis: Estimates of nucleated cell counts were drawn from the amplification of reference gene primers. The assay was immunoSEQ multiplex PCR, and TCRdb's table has in-frame clones only and misses some. The V and J calls and clone size come from that table; D and trimming were worked out from the DNA. This sample has around 120,000 clones, with around 89% found just once. This sample was included in a study of blood T cell repertoires in COVID-19. Study-wide background: Whether acute or convalescent, the COVID-19 samples came from the United States, Italy and Spain. T cells, B-cell-depleted T cells, or PBMCs supplied cDNA or gDNA.

Sequencing was performed on peripheral blood. This clonotype originated in a human donor in a cohort sampled during active COVID-19.

The CDR3 sequence is CASSESGAETQYF. CDR3 nucleotides: TGCGCCAGCAGTGAATCAGGGGCAGAGACCCAGTACTTC. The rearrangement joins TRBV10-2 to TRBJ2-5, with a weak D call TRBD1 (6 bases). The V gene's germline CDR1 is WSHSY and CDR2 SAAADI. This CDR3 contains 13 residues. The germline V and J ends were trimmed by 3 bases and 4 bases, with 9 bases remaining between them.